This T cell receptor (beta chain) stems from a study of cytomegalovirus exposure and HLA in healthy donors. After removal of 7 bases from V and 5 bases from J, the junction contained 7 bases not matched to a gene. Germline loops: CDR1 SQVTM, CDR2 ANQGSEA. The CDR3 runs 13 residues. Findings of the study overall: When analyzed later, a missense DCLRE1C variant was found to be linked to TCR beta V- and J-gene trimming.

This clone occurred a few times. Antigen unknown. The PCR made use of 60 Vbeta and 13 Jbeta primers. Data came from immunoSEQ multiplex PCR; TCRdb stores just in-frame clones and leaves some out. Altogether some 200,000 clones are present, 75% to 85% being singletons, with the ten largest covering over 1.5%. The gene calls are TRBV29-1 and TRBJ1-4, with TRBD1 matching over 7 bases. This TCR derives from a girl under 18 in good health and CMV-seropositive. Input material: PBMCs. In DNA, the CDR3 is TGCAGCGCGACGAAGGACAGGAATGAAAAACTGTTTTTT. This codes for CSATKDRNEKLFF.